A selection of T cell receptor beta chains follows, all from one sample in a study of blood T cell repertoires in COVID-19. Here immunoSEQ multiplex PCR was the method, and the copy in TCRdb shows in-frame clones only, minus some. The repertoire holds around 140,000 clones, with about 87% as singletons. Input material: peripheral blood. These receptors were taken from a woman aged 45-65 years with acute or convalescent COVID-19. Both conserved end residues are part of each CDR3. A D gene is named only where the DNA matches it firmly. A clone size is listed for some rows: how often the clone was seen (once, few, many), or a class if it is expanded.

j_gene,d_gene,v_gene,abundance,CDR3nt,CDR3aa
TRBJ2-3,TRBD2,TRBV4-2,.,TGTGCCAGCAGCCCCCTAGCGGGCCACCTCACAGATACGCAGTATTTT,CASSPLAGHLTDTQYF
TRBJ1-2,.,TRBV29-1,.,TGCAGCGCGGGGGCTGACTATGGCTACACCTTC,CSAGADYGYTF
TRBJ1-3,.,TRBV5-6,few,TGTGCCAGCACCTGGACACCCATTAGCTCTGGAAACACCATATATTTT,CASTWTPISSGNTIYF
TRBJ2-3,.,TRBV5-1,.,TGCGCCAGCAGCTTAGGCCAACAGTACACAGATACGCAGTATTTT,CASSLGQQYTDTQYF
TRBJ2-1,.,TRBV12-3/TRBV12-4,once,TGTGCCAGCAGTCCGTTTTCGTACAATGAGCAGTTCTTC,CASSPFSYNEQFF
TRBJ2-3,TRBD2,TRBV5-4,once,TGTGCCAGCAGCTTTCTGACTAGCGATACGCAGTATTTT,CASSFLTSDTQYF
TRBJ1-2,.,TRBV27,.,TGTGCCAGCAGTTTATCTAGCGGATTCTATGGCTACACCTTC,CASSLSSGFYGYTF
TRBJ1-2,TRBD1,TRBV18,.,TGTGCCAGCTCACCACCAACAGGGGCGGATAACTATGGCTACACCTTC,CASSPPTGADNYGYTF
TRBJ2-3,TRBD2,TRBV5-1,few,TGCGCCACCTCGACTAGCGGGACCACAGATACGCAGTATTTT,CATSTSGTTDTQYF
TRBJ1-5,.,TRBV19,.,TGTGCCAGTAGTATAGCCCGCGGAAATCAGCCCCAGCATTTT,CASSIARGNQPQHF
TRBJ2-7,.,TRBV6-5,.,TGTGCCAGCAGTTACTCGGGCAGCCGAGTCACCTACGAGCAGTACTTC,CASSYSGSRVTYEQYF
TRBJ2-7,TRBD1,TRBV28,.,TGTGCCAGCAGTTTAGGGACAGGGCCACTTTTAGTCTACGAGCAGTACTTC,CASSLGTGPLLVYEQYF
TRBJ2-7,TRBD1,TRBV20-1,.,TGCAGTGCTAGTAGGGGGCTCCTTGGTTACGAGCAGTACTTC,CSASRGLLGYEQYF
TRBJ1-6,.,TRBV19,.,TGTGCCAGTAGTATAAACGAGCGATCTAATTCACCCCTCCACTTT,CASSINERSNSPLHF
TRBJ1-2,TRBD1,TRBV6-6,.,TGTGCCAGCAGTACCAGGGGGCCGAGCTATGGCTACACCTTC,CASSTRGPSYGYTF